A selection of T cell receptor beta chains follows, all from one sample in a study of cytomegalovirus exposure and HLA in healthy donors. Libraries were prepared by immunoSEQ multiplex PCR; TCRdb keeps only in-frame clonotypes and omits some of them. The sample has under 150,000 clones, roughly 83% seen once. The sample taken for sequencing was PBMCs. These receptors were obtained from a female donor in good health and CMV-seronegative. The CDR3 runs from the conserved cysteine through the conserved F or W. The D gene is left open where the match is weak. Clone size, where shown, is once, few, many, or a class for clones that have expanded.

abundance: -
len: 15
j_gene: TRBJ2-7
d_gene: TRBD2
v_gene: TRBV11-3
CDR3aa: CASSLRLAGSYEQYF
CDR3nt: TGTGCCAGCAGCTTGCGACTAGCGGGCTCCTACGAGCAGTACTTC

abundance: -
len: 14
j_gene: TRBJ1-5
d_gene: -
v_gene: TRBV2
CDR3aa: CASSQTAERQPQHF
CDR3nt: TGTGCCAGCAGCCAGACCGCGGAAAGGCAGCCCCAGCATTTT

abundance: few
len: 15
j_gene: TRBJ2-1
d_gene: -
v_gene: TRBV19
CDR3aa: CASSMSRGAYNEQFF
CDR3nt: TGTGCCAGTAGTATGAGCAGGGGGGCCTACAATGAGCAGTTCTTC

abundance: -
len: 16
j_gene: TRBJ2-3
d_gene: TRBD1
v_gene: TRBV9
CDR3aa: CASSVGGDRYTDTQYF
CDR3nt: TGTGCCAGCAGCGTAGGTGGGGACAGATACACAGATACGCAGTATTTT

abundance: -
len: 12
j_gene: TRBJ2-4
d_gene: -
v_gene: TRBV29-1
CDR3aa: CSVEEGGDIQYF
CDR3nt: TGCAGCGTTGAAGAAGGGGGGGACATTCAGTACTTC

abundance: -
len: 16
j_gene: TRBJ2-1
d_gene: TRBD1
v_gene: TRBV5-1
CDR3aa: CASSISGTGRDNEQFF
CDR3nt: TGCGCCAGCAGCATATCGGGGACAGGGAGAGACAATGAGCAGTTCTTC

abundance: -
len: 11
j_gene: TRBJ2-2
d_gene: -
v_gene: TRBV6-5
CDR3aa: CASSRTGELFF
CDR3nt: TGTGCCAGCAGCCGGACCGGGGAGCTGTTTTTT

abundance: -
len: 13
j_gene: TRBJ1-1
d_gene: TRBD1
v_gene: TRBV2
CDR3aa: CASHRGFNTEAFF
CDR3nt: TGTGCCAGCCACAGGGGGTTCAACACTGAAGCTTTCTTT

abundance: -
len: 11
j_gene: TRBJ2-7
d_gene: TRBD2
v_gene: TRBV20-1
CDR3aa: CSASGLGEQYF
CDR3nt: TGCAGTGCTTCGGGACTAGGGGAGCAGTACTTC

abundance: -
len: 16
j_gene: TRBJ1-1
d_gene: TRBD1
v_gene: TRBV5-1
CDR3aa: CASSLNRQGSNTEAFF
CDR3nt: TGCGCCAGCAGCTTGAACAGACAGGGATCGAACACTGAAGCTTTCTTT

abundance: once
len: 15
j_gene: TRBJ2-3
d_gene: TRBD1
v_gene: TRBV9
CDR3aa: CASSVGQGAPDTQYF
CDR3nt: TGTGCCAGCAGCGTAGGACAGGGTGCCCCAGATACGCAGTATTTT

abundance: -
len: 16
j_gene: TRBJ2-4
d_gene: TRBD1
v_gene: TRBV25-1
CDR3aa: CASSDSRTGVKNIQYF
CDR3nt: TGTGCCAGCAGTGACTCAAGGACAGGGGTCAAAAACATTCAGTACTTC

abundance: once
len: 14
j_gene: TRBJ1-6
d_gene: TRBD1
v_gene: TRBV4-1
CDR3aa: CASSYRGIGSPLHF
CDR3nt: TGCGCCAGCAGCTACAGGGGTATAGGATCACCCCTCCACTTT

abundance: -
len: 16
j_gene: TRBJ2-4
d_gene: -
v_gene: TRBV10-1
CDR3aa: CASTPHGAPSKNIQYF
CDR3nt: TGCGCCAGCACCCCACACGGAGCTCCCTCCAAAAACATTCAGTACTTC

abundance: few
len: 14
j_gene: TRBJ1-1
d_gene: -
v_gene: TRBV28
CDR3aa: CASSFTRENTEAFF
CDR3nt: TGTGCCAGCAGTTTCACACGGGAGAACACTGAAGCTTTCTTT

abundance: -
len: 15
j_gene: TRBJ2-7
d_gene: -
v_gene: TRBV4-1
CDR3aa: CASSQESLGDYEQYF
CDR3nt: TGCGCCAGCAGCCAAGAGTCTCTCGGGGACTACGAGCAGTACTTC

abundance: few
len: 15
j_gene: TRBJ1-1
d_gene: TRBD1
v_gene: TRBV2
CDR3aa: CASSWTGGRDTEAFF
CDR3nt: TGTGCCAGCAGTTGGACAGGGGGCAGGGACACTGAAGCTTTCTTT

abundance: -
len: 13
j_gene: TRBJ1-1
d_gene: TRBD1
v_gene: TRBV7-9
CDR3aa: CASSTRQGTEAFF
CDR3nt: TGTGCCAGCAGCACACGACAGGGTACTGAAGCTTTCTTT

abundance: few
len: 14
j_gene: TRBJ2-7
d_gene: TRBD1
v_gene: TRBV10-2
CDR3aa: CASSQIDRGLEQYF
CDR3nt: TGCGCCAGCAGTCAGATTGACAGGGGGCTCGAGCAGTACTTC

abundance: -
len: 13
j_gene: TRBJ2-7
d_gene: -
v_gene: TRBV7-2
CDR3aa: CASSLNRAYEQYF
CDR3nt: TGTGCCAGCAGCTTAAACAGGGCCTACGAGCAGTACTTC

abundance: -
len: 13
j_gene: TRBJ1-2
d_gene: TRBD1
v_gene: TRBV29-1
CDR3aa: CSVGTGASYGYTF
CDR3nt: TGCAGCGTTGGGACAGGGGCTAGCTATGGCTACACCTTC

abundance: once
len: 15
j_gene: TRBJ2-5
d_gene: -
v_gene: TRBV15
CDR3aa: CATSRGRGDQETQYF
CDR3nt: TGTGCCACCAGCAGAGGTCGGGGAGACCAAGAGACCCAGTACTTC

abundance: -
len: 14
j_gene: TRBJ2-1
d_gene: TRBD1
v_gene: TRBV15
CDR3aa: CATSRSRGYSEQFF
CDR3nt: TGTGCCACCAGCCGCTCCAGGGGGTACAGTGAGCAGTTCTTC

abundance: -
len: 14
j_gene: TRBJ1-1
d_gene: -
v_gene: TRBV7-2
CDR3aa: CASSPTPGGTEAFF
CDR3nt: TGTGCCAGCAGCCCTACTCCTGGAGGCACTGAAGCTTTCTTT

abundance: -
len: 15
j_gene: TRBJ2-7
d_gene: -
v_gene: TRBV14
CDR3aa: CASSPGFLSSYEQYF
CDR3nt: TGTGCCAGCAGTCCCGGGTTCTTGAGCTCCTACGAGCAGTACTTC

abundance: few
len: 14
j_gene: TRBJ1-2
d_gene: TRBD1
v_gene: TRBV4-3
CDR3aa: CASSQKTGGYGYTF
CDR3nt: TGCGCCAGCAGCCAGAAGACAGGGGGCTATGGCTACACCTTC

abundance: -
len: 14
j_gene: TRBJ2-1
d_gene: TRBD2
v_gene: TRBV7-9
CDR3aa: CASSLSTSVNEQFF
CDR3nt: TGTGCCAGCAGCTTGTCGACTAGCGTTAATGAGCAGTTCTTC

abundance: -
len: 15
j_gene: TRBJ2-7
d_gene: TRBD1
v_gene: TRBV5-4
CDR3aa: CASSSDPGTAGEQYF
CDR3nt: TGTGCCAGCAGCTCGGACCCCGGGACAGCTGGCGAGCAGTACTTC

abundance: -
len: 13
j_gene: TRBJ1-1
d_gene: -
v_gene: TRBV5-6
CDR3aa: CASSLGENTEAFF
CDR3nt: TGTGCCAGCAGCTTGGGAGAGAACACTGAAGCTTTCTTT

abundance: -
len: 13
j_gene: TRBJ1-2
d_gene: -
v_gene: TRBV5-1
CDR3aa: CASSFGANYGYTF
CDR3nt: TGCGCCAGCAGCTTTGGGGCAAACTATGGCTACACCTTC

abundance: -
len: 15
j_gene: TRBJ2-3
d_gene: -
v_gene: TRBV4-3
CDR3aa: CASCSEVSRPDTQYF
CDR3nt: TGCGCCAGCTGCTCAGAGGTCTCCCGCCCAGATACGCAGTATTTT

abundance: few
len: 16
j_gene: TRBJ1-6
d_gene: -
v_gene: TRBV5-1
CDR3aa: CASSLGPTGDNSPLHF
CDR3nt: TGCGCCAGCAGCTTGGGGCCCACGGGGGATAATTCACCCCTCCACTTT

abundance: few
len: 13
j_gene: TRBJ1-3
d_gene: -
v_gene: TRBV5-8
CDR3aa: CASSSGRRGTIYF
CDR3nt: TGTGCCAGCAGCTCGGGACGGCGGGGCACCATATATTTT

abundance: -
len: 14
j_gene: TRBJ2-7
d_gene: TRBD2
v_gene: TRBV7-2
CDR3aa: CASSLLSGRGEQYF
CDR3nt: TGTGCCAGCAGCCTCCTGAGCGGGAGGGGCGAGCAGTACTTC

abundance: -
len: 11
j_gene: TRBJ1-2
d_gene: -
v_gene: TRBV9
CDR3aa: CASSGQVGYTF
CDR3nt: TGTGCCAGCAGCGGACAGGTTGGCTACACCTTC

abundance: few
len: 17
j_gene: TRBJ2-2
d_gene: TRBD2
v_gene: TRBV4-1
CDR3aa: CASSHQTSGRDTGELFF
CDR3nt: TGCGCCAGCAGCCACCAAACTAGCGGGAGGGACACCGGGGAGCTGTTTTTT

abundance: once
len: 14
j_gene: TRBJ2-1
d_gene: -
v_gene: TRBV9
CDR3aa: CASSVAGRNNEQFF
CDR3nt: TGTGCCAGCAGCGTAGCAGGGCGGAACAATGAGCAGTTCTTC

abundance: few
len: 13
j_gene: TRBJ2-7
d_gene: TRBD1
v_gene: TRBV5-4
CDR3aa: CASSPDRAYEQYF
CDR3nt: TGTGCCAGCAGCCCGGACAGGGCGTACGAGCAGTACTTC

abundance: -
len: 15
j_gene: TRBJ2-1
d_gene: TRBD2
v_gene: TRBV7-2
CDR3aa: CASSRSGSSYNEQFF
CDR3nt: TGTGCCAGCAGCCGTAGCGGGAGCTCCTACAATGAGCAGTTCTTC

abundance: -
len: 15
j_gene: TRBJ2-2
d_gene: -
v_gene: TRBV5-6
CDR3aa: CASSLAFLFTGELFF
CDR3nt: TGTGCCAGCAGCTTGGCCTTCCTATTCACCGGGGAGCTGTTTTTT

abundance: once
len: 15
j_gene: TRBJ2-5
d_gene: -
v_gene: TRBV14
CDR3aa: CASSQDWQAEQTQYF
CDR3nt: TGTGCCAGCAGCCAAGACTGGCAGGCCGAACAGACCCAGTACTTC

abundance: -
len: 13
j_gene: TRBJ1-2
d_gene: TRBD1
v_gene: TRBV5-4
CDR3aa: CASSPDRARGYTF
CDR3nt: TGTGCCAGCAGCCCCGACAGGGCGCGAGGCTACACCTTC

abundance: -
len: 14
j_gene: TRBJ2-3
d_gene: TRBD1
v_gene: TRBV5-1
CDR3aa: CASSPGQGTDTQYF
CDR3nt: TGCGCCAGCAGCCCGGGACAGGGAACAGATACGCAGTATTTT

abundance: -
len: 16
j_gene: TRBJ2-1
d_gene: TRBD2
v_gene: TRBV10-1
CDR3aa: CASIPLGREGYNEQFF
CDR3nt: TGCGCCAGCATCCCCCTAGGCCGGGAGGGCTACAATGAGCAGTTCTTC

abundance: -
len: 16
j_gene: TRBJ1-2
d_gene: -
v_gene: TRBV4-3
CDR3aa: CASSQDISEYNYGYTF
CDR3nt: TGCGCCAGCAGCCAAGATATTTCAGAATATAACTATGGCTACACCTTC

abundance: -
len: 15
j_gene: TRBJ2-5
d_gene: -
v_gene: TRBV25-1
CDR3aa: CASSPRGRGPETQYF
CDR3nt: TGTGCCAGCAGTCCCCGGGGCAGGGGCCCAGAGACCCAGTACTTC

abundance: -
len: 16
j_gene: TRBJ2-1
d_gene: -
v_gene: TRBV7-2
CDR3aa: CASHSSLHTIYNEQFF
CDR3nt: TGTGCCAGCCACTCCTCCCTCCATACGATATACAATGAGCAGTTCTTC

abundance: -
len: 19
j_gene: TRBJ2-3
d_gene: TRBD2
v_gene: TRBV15
CDR3aa: CATSRVGASGRAFPDTQYF
CDR3nt: TGTGCCACCAGTCGCGTGGGGGCTAGCGGGAGGGCCTTCCCAGATACGCAGTATTTT

abundance: -
len: 16
j_gene: TRBJ1-2
d_gene: TRBD1
v_gene: TRBV4-3
CDR3aa: CASSHLPGTGERGYTF
CDR3nt: TGCGCCAGCAGTCACCTCCCTGGGACAGGGGAAAGGGGCTACACCTTC

abundance: -
len: 14
j_gene: TRBJ1-1
d_gene: -
v_gene: TRBV6-5
CDR3aa: CASSYSGMNTEAFF
CDR3nt: TGTGCCAGCAGTTACAGCGGCATGAACACTGAAGCTTTCTTT

abundance: -
len: 16
j_gene: TRBJ2-7
d_gene: -
v_gene: TRBV28
CDR3aa: CASSDPRRTASYEQYF
CDR3nt: TGTGCCAGCAGCGACCCAAGACGGACAGCCTCCTACGAGCAGTACTTC

abundance: -
len: 16
j_gene: TRBJ2-3
d_gene: TRBD1
v_gene: TRBV4-3
CDR3aa: CASSQDAQGVADTQYF
CDR3nt: TGCGCCAGCAGCCAAGATGCCCAGGGGGTGGCAGATACGCAGTATTTT

abundance: few
len: 13
j_gene: TRBJ2-1
d_gene: -
v_gene: TRBV7-8
CDR3aa: CASSLGGALEQFF
CDR3nt: TGTGCCAGCAGCTTAGGGGGCGCGTTAGAGCAGTTCTTC

abundance: -
len: 13
j_gene: TRBJ2-5
d_gene: TRBD2
v_gene: TRBV10-3
CDR3aa: CAISESGGETQYF
CDR3nt: TGTGCCATCAGTGAGTCGGGGGGGGAGACCCAGTACTTC

abundance: -
len: 14
j_gene: TRBJ1-1
d_gene: TRBD1
v_gene: TRBV7-2
CDR3aa: CASSGGSGGTEAFF
CDR3nt: TGTGCCAGCAGCGGGGGCTCAGGGGGCACTGAAGCTTTCTTT

abundance: few
len: 14
j_gene: TRBJ2-7
d_gene: TRBD2
v_gene: TRBV2
CDR3aa: CASSEWEGSYEQYF
CDR3nt: TGTGCCAGCAGTGAATGGGAGGGCTCCTACGAGCAGTACTTC

abundance: -
len: 11
j_gene: TRBJ1-2
d_gene: -
v_gene: TRBV7-3
CDR3aa: CASTGGYGYTF
CDR3nt: TGTGCCAGCACCGGGGGCTATGGCTACACCTTC

abundance: once
len: 17
j_gene: TRBJ2-7
d_gene: -
v_gene: TRBV12-5
CDR3aa: CASGLGTTRAGGYEQYF
CDR3nt: TGTGCTAGTGGTTTGGGGACGACCAGGGCAGGTGGTTACGAGCAGTACTTC

abundance: -
len: 15
j_gene: TRBJ2-2
d_gene: TRBD1
v_gene: TRBV7-6
CDR3aa: CASSRTGGDTGELFF
CDR3nt: TGTGCCAGCAGCAGGACAGGGGGCGACACCGGGGAGCTGTTTTTT

abundance: -
len: 14
j_gene: TRBJ2-7
d_gene: -
v_gene: TRBV7-9
CDR3aa: CASSLSGSPYEQYF
CDR3nt: TGTGCCAGCAGCCTTTCGGGGTCCCCCTACGAGCAGTACTTC